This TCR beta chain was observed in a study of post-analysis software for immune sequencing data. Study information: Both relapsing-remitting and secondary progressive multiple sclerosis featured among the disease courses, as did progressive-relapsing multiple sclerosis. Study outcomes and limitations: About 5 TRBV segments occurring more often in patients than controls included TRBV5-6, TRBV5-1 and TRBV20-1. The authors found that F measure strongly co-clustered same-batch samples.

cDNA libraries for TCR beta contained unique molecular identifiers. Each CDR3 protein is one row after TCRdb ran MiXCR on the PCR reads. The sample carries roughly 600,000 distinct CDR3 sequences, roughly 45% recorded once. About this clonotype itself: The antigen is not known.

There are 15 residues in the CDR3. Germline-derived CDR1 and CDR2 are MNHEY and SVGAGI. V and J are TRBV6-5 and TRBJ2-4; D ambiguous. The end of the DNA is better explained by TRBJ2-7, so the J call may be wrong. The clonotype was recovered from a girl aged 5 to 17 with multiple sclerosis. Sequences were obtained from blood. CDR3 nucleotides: TGTGCCAGCTCCCCTGATGGGATAGGGTCCTACGAGCAGTACTTC. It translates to CASSPDGIGSYEQYF.